The present TCR beta chain was sequenced within a study of blood T cell repertoires in COVID-19. This table comes from immunoSEQ multiplex PCR, and its TCRdb copy is limited to in-frame clones, with some not included. Among about 45,000 clones listed, about four fifths were seen once. The source material was peripheral blood. This receptor was taken from a human donor in a cohort sampled during active COVID-19.

CDR3 sequence reads: CASSSSVPYNEQFF. In nucleotides, the CDR3 is TGTGCCAGCAGTTCTTCAGTCCCTTACAATGAGCAGTTCTTC. This chain joins TRBV27 and TRBJ2-1; D is ambiguous. CDR1 and CDR2 from the germline V gene are MNHEY and SMNVEV (reference sequence). The CDR3 loop spans 14 amino acids. V lost 4 bases and J lost 4, with 11 bases in between.